This TCR beta chain was obtained from a study of cytomegalovirus exposure and HLA in healthy donors (dated by TCRdb to 2016 to 2017). With regard to the full study: According to a later analysis, the 110 or so validation repertoires were produced on the same platform as the roughly 720 repertoires of the first cohort. The study was designed to test whether signatures of past pathogen exposure could be identified by cataloging public T cell receptors. A separate validation cohort of about 110 different subjects was used in addition to the roughly 700-subject first cohort. High-throughput TCR immunosequencing, statistical association of individual TCRs with disease status, and machine learning were combined to predict cytomegalovirus infection status.

From the germline V gene, CDR1 is MDHEN and CDR2 is SYDVKM. The germline ends are 13 bases apart after V is trimmed by 7 bases and J by 0 bases. The CDR3 covers 15 residues, taking in both the cysteine and the phenylalanine. The only DNA kept is the CDR3, 45 bases in frame from the first base. Comments on this clone: Its binding antigen is unknown. No much larger clone is present one base from it, and per-base qualities are unavailable.

Study-wide conclusions, independent of this receptor: According to the authors, the approach could potentially be generalized to other disease states and immunological phenotypes. A few of the identified cytomegalovirus-associated TCR beta chains were confirmed in vitro to be specific for cytomegalovirus antigens. A later analysis had no HLA typing for the validation cohort, so co-occurrence there was scored across all 130 or so repertoires. Subsequent analysis determined that TCRs grouped into clusters in the first cohort also showed a tendency toward co-occurrence across the roughly 130 validation repertoires, and 85% to 95% of cluster scores exceeded 0. The study listed approximately 160 TCR beta chains as associated with cytomegalovirus. The classifier was reported to diagnose cytomegalovirus status with high specificity and sensitivity in both the original and validation cohorts. While some public TCRs were present in many individuals, most TCR sequences turned up only very rarely across donors.

The method behind the library was the immunoSEQ multiplex PCR assay. Processing in the source paper ran as follows. A statistical classification framework was built for diagnosing cytomegalovirus status from the catalog of TCR beta chain sequences. As stored in TCRdb, this immuneACCESS dataset retains in-frame rearrangements with V and J assigned. A fraction of the clones does not appear; measured against another copy, unresolved V genes explain less than half of the discrepancy, and the remainder lacks a known reason. That table is the source of V, J and clone size, and D and trimming were worked out from the DNA. The sample includes about 150,000 clones, with about 95% observed a single time. The ten largest clones take up about 1.7% of the sample. The donors were included in the validation cohort of over a hundred subjects, a group kept apart from the roughly 610-subject first cohort.

The receptor was isolated from a young man in good health and CMV-seropositive. Sequenced: PBMCs. The chain links TRBV28 with TRBJ2-1; the D segment could be TRBD1, given 5 matching bases. The nucleotide sequence reads TGTGCCAGCACCCGTGGACAAAGCTCCTACAATGAGCAGTTCTTC. Its protein reads: CASTRGQSSYNEQFF.